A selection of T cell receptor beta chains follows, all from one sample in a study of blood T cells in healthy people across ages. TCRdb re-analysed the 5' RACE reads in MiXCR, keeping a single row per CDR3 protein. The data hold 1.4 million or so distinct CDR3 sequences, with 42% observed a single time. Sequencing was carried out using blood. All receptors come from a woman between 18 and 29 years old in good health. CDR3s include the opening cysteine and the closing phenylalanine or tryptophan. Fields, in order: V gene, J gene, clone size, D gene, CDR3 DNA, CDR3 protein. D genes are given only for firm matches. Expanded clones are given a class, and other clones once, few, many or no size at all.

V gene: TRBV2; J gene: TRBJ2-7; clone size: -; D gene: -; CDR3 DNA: TGTGCCAGCAGTGAAGTAGTTTACGAGCAGTACTTC; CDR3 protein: CASSEVVYEQYF
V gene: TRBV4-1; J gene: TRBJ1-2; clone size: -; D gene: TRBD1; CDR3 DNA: TGCGCCAGCAGCCAAGGTATGGACAGGGTTTGCAACTATGGCTACACCTTC; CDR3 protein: CASSQGMDRVCNYGYTF
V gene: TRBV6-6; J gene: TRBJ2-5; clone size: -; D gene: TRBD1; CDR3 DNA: TGTGCCAGTTCCGGACAGGGGAACAATGAGCAGTACTTC; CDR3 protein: CASSGQGNNEQYF
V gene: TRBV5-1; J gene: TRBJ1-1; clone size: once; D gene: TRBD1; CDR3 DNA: TGCGCCAGCAGCTTGGTAGCCCCCGGGACAGGGGCCACTGAAGCTTTCTTT; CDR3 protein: CASSLVAPGTGATEAFF
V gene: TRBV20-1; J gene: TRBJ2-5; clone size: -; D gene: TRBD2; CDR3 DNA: TGCAGTGCTAGAGGAGCGGGAGTAGAGACCCAGTACTTC; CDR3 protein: CSARGAGVETQYF
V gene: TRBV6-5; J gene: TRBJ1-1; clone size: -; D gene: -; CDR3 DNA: TGTGCCAGCAGAATCAGACAGAAAAGCAAGGAAGCTCTCTTT; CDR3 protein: CASRIRQKSKEALF
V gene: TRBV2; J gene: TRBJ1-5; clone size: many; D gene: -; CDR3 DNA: TGTGCCAGCAGAGGAGACGGAAATCAGCCCCAGCATTTT; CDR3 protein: CASRGDGNQPQHF
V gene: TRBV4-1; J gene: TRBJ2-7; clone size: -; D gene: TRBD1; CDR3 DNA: TGCGCCAGCAGCCAACCGGGACAGCTTAACTCCTACAATGAGCAGTACTTC; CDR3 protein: CASSQPGQLNSYNEQYF
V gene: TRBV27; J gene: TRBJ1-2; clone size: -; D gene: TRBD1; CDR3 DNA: TGTGCCAGCAGTAAACAGGGGCTTAACTATGGCTACACCTTC; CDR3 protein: CASSKQGLNYGYTF
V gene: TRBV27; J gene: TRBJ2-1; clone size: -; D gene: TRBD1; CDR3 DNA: TGTGCCAGCAGTCCAAGGACAGGGGGGTCCGCCTACAATGAGCAGTTCTTC; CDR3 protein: CASSPRTGGSAYNEQFF
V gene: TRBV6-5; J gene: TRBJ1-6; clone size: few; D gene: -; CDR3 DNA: TGTGCCAGCAGTTACGCCCTTAATTCACCCCTCCACTTT; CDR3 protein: CASSYALNSPLHF
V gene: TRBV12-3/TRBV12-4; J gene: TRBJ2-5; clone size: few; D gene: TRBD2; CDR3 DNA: TGTGCCAGCAGTTTACTGTCAGGGAGGGCAGAGACCCAGTACTTC; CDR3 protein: CASSLLSGRAETQYF
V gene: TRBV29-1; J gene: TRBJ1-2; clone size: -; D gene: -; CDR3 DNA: TGCAGCGTTGTCCAAGGGTTCGGAAACTATGGCTACACCTTC; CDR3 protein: CSVVQGFGNYGYTF